This is a list of T cell receptor beta chains from one sample in a study of shared clonotypes between healthy human individuals. TCRdb keeps only in-frame clones here, not all; method: immunoSEQ multiplex PCR. Here the sample spans about 1,800,000 clones, about 95% being singletons. Sequencing used naive CD8+ T cells sorted from blood. The receptors here all came from a man younger than 35 in good health. The conserved cysteine and the conserved F or W are not part of the CDR3 here.

V: TRBV7-3
CDR3: ASTNTGELF

V: TRBV27
CDR3: ASSLGGPTF

V: TRBV10-3
CDR3: ATQRGETGVQETQY

V: TRBV5-4
CDR3: ASSLGGPIREKLF

V: TRBV4-3
CDR3: ASSQGGYLGLNIEGEKLF

V: TRBV4-3
CDR3: ASSQDLAGGPTEQY

V: TRBV19
CDR3: ASSMAGGYEQY

V: TRBV13
CDR3: ASSSPGEGGYEQY

V: TRBV6-5
CDR3: ASSRTYEQY

V: TRBV2
CDR3: ASSDKVSSNTIY

V: TRBV27
CDR3: ASGFGNQPQH

V: TRBV6-6
CDR3: ANPRGDLGGYT

V: TRBV4-1
CDR3: ASSQEGGGWRD

V: TRBV2
CDR3: ASSESGLDLVYNEQF

V: TRBV7-7
CDR3: ASSLGQLNTGELF

V: TRBV6-5
CDR3: ASKTTDGSYEQY

V: TRBV5-5
CDR3: ASRSVGDRVYNEQY

V: TRBV9
CDR3: ASSSSAGGPEKLF

V: TRBV27
CDR3: ASSLIGEVAF

V: TRBV6-5
CDR3: ASRFRGSSYNEQF

V: TRBV4-1
CDR3: ASSLGLGLNTEAF

V: TRBV7-2
CDR3: ASSVNTGTGNTIY

V: TRBV4-3
CDR3: ASSQWTDNYGYT

V: TRBV7-8
CDR3: ASSLGWGLTGELF

V: TRBV4-1
CDR3: ASSQEGAAISTDTQY

V: TRBV13
CDR3: ASSPSSSGANVLT

V: TRBV7-9
CDR3: ASSWDSNNSPLH

V: TRBV4-3
CDR3: ASSPGTGVQNIQY

V: TRBV9
CDR3: ASSLGLAGAGYEQY

V: TRBV19
CDR3: ASSPYSGTYEQY

V: TRBV7-9
CDR3: ASSLGLQETQY

V: TRBV27
CDR3: ASSLGNEQF

V: TRBV27
CDR3: ASSSDRDLNEKLF

V: TRBV11-2
CDR3: ASSLVPPQY

V: TRBV4-1
CDR3: ASSQESSYNEQF

V: TRBV27
CDR3: ASSLSTSGSHEQY

V: TRBV6-4
CDR3: ASSDSRLGPHEQY

V: TRBV4-1
CDR3: ASSQTNGGFNSPLH

V: TRBV4-3
CDR3: ASSQDDRTDSNYGYT

V: TRBV27
CDR3: ASSLSSWGTEQY